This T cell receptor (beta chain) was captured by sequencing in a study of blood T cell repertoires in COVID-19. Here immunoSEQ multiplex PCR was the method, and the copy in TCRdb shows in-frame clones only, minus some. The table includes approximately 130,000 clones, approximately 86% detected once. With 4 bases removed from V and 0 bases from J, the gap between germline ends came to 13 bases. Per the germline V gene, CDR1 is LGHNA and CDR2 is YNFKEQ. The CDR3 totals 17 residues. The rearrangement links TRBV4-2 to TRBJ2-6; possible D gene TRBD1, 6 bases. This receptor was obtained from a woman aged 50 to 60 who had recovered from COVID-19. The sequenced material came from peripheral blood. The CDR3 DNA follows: TGTGCCAGCAGCCCGGACAGTGCCCACTCTGGGGCCAACGTCCTGACTTTC. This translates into CASSPDSAHSGANVLTF.